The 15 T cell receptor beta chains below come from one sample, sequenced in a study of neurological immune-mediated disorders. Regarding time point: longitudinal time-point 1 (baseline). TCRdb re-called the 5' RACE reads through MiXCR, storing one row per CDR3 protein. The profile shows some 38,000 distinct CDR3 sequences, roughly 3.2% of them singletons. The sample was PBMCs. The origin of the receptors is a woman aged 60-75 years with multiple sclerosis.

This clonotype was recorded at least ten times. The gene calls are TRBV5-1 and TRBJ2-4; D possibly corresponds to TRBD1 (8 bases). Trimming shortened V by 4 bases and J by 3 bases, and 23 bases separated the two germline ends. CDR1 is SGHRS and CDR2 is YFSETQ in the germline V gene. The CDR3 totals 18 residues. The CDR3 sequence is CASSTHPWTGRVKNIQYF. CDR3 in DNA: TGCGCCAGCAGCACCCACCCTTGGACAGGGAGGGTCAAAAACATTCAGTACTTC.

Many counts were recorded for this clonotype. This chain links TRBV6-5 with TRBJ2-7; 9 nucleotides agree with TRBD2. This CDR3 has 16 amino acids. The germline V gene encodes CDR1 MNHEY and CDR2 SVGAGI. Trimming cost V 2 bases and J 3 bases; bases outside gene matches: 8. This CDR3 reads CASSYGLAGIDYEQYF. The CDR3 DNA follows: TGTGCCAGCAGTTACGGGCTAGCGGGGATAGACTACGAGCAGTACTTC.

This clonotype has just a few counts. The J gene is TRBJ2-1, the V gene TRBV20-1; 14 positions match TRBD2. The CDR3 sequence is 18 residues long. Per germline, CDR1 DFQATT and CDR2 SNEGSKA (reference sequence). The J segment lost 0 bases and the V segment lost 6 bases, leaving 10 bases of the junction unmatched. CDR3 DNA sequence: TGCAGTGCCACACCGGGACTAGCGGGGGATAGCTCCTACAATGAGCAGTTCTTC. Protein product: CSATPGLAGDSSYNEQFF.

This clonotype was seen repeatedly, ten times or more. CDR3 DNA sequence: TGCGCCAGCAGCCAAGGGCTTCGGTCCTCCACCCACGAGCAGTACTTC. Its protein product is CASSQGLRSSTHEQYF. V usage is TRBV4-1 and J usage is TRBJ2-7; D ambiguous. CDR1 and CDR2 from the germline V gene are MGHRA and YSYEKL. The CDR3 has 16 amino acids. V gave up 1 base and J gave up 5 bases, with 18 bases separating them.

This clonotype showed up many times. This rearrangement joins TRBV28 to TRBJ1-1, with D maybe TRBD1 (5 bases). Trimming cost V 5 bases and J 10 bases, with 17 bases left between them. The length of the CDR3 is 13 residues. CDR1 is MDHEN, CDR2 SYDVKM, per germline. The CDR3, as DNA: TGTGCCAGCAGTCCAACCACGGGGACTCGAGCTTTCTTT. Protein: CASSPTTGTRAFF.

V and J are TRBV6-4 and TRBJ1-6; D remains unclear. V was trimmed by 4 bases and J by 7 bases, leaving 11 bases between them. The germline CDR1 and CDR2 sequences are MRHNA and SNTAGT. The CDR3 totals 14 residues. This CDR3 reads CASSVTPGNSPLHF. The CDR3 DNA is TGTGCCAGCAGTGTAACTCCGGGAAATTCACCCCTCCACTTT.

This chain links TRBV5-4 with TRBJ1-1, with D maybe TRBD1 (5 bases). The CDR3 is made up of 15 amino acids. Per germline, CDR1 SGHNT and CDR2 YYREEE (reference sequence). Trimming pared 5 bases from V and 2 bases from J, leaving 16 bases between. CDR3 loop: CASSSSQGPNTEAFF. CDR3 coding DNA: TGTGCCAGCAGTTCAAGTCAGGGCCCAAACACTGAAGCTTTCTTT.

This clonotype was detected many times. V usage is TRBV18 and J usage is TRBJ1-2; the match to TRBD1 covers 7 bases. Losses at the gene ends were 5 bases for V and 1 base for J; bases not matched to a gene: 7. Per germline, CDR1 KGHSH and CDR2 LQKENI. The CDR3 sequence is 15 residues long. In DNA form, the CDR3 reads TGTGCCAGCTCAACCGGACAGGTCGTTAACTATGGCTACACCTTC. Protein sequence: CASSTGQVVNYGYTF.

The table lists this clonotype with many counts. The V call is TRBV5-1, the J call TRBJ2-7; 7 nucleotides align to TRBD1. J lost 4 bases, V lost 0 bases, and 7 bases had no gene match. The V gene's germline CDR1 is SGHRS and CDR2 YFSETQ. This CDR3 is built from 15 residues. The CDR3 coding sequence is TGCGCCAGCAGCTTGGTGTCAGGGGGAAGATACGAGCAGTACTTC. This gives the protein CASSLVSGGRYEQYF.

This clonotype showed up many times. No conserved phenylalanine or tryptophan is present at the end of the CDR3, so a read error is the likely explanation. The CDR3 loop reads CSARDPTVSNQPQHN. The CDR3 coding sequence is TGCAGTGCTAGAGACCCGACAGTTAGCAATCAGCCCCAGCATAAT. The chain uses TRBV20-1 and TRBJ1-5; TRBD1 is a possible D gene (5 bases). Germline V lookup: CDR1 DFQATT, CDR2 SNEGSKA (reference sequence). Trimming removed 0 bases from V and 0 bases from J, with 9 bases in between. This CDR3 spans 15 amino acids.

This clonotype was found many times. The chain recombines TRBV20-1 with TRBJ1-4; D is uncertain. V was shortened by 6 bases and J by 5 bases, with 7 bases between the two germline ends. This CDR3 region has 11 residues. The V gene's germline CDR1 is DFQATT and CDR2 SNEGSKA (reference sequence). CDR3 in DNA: TGCAGTGCCCCATTGAATGAAAAACTGTTTTTT. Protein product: CSAPLNEKLFF.

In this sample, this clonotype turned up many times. The CDR3 region is CASSNSGGSVKETQYF. CDR3 DNA sequence: TGCGCCAGCAGCAACTCCGGGGGGTCAGTTAAAGAGACCCAGTACTTC. The chain recombines TRBV5-1 with TRBJ2-5; 7 bases are a match to TRBD2. The CDR3 has 16 amino acids. Germline V lookup: CDR1 SGHRS, CDR2 YFSETQ. V was clipped by 4 bases and J by 3 bases; unmatched bases: 12.

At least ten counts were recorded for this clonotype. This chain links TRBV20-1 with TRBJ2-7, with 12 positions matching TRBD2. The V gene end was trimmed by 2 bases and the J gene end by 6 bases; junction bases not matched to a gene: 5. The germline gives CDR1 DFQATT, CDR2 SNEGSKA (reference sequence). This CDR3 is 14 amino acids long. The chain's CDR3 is CSARPLAGGSEQYF. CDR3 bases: TGCAGTGCTAGACCACTAGCGGGGGGCTCCGAGCAGTACTTC.

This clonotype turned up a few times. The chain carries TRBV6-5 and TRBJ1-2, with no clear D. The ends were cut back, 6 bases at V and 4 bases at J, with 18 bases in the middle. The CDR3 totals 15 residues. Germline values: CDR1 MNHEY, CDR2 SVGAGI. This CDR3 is CASSHFQTLGYGYTF. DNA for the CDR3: TGTGCCAGCAGCCACTTTCAGACCCTGGGCTATGGCTACACCTTC.

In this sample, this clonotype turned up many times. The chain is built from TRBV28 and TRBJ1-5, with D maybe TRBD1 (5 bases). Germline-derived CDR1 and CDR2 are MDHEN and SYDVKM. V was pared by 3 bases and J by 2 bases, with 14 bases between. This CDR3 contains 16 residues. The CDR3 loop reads CASSLASAGRNQPQHF. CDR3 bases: TGTGCCAGCAGTTTGGCCTCGGCAGGGCGCAATCAGCCCCAGCATTTT.